Here is one TCR beta chain with its context. The data stem from a study of blood T cells in healthy people across ages. A second roughly 6 to 11 cycle PCR used barcoded and J-beta primers. TCRdb used MiXCR to reprocess the 5' RACE reads, holding one entry per CDR3 protein. Among 1.5 million to 2 million distinct CDR3 sequences, 40% to 55% were seen once, and the ten largest hold around 2.1%. The CDR3 length is 13 residues. Deletions cut 6 bases from V and 2 bases from J, with 11 bases between. The gene calls are TRBV12-3 or TRBV12-4 and TRBJ2-7, with D unclear. The receptor was derived from a woman aged 35 to 49 in good health. The sample consisted of blood. As DNA, the CDR3 is TGTGCCAGCAGCCACACAGATGCCTACGAGCAGTACTTC. This sequence encodes CASSHTDAYEQYF.